This is a list of T cell receptor beta chains from one sample in a study of shared clonotypes between healthy human individuals. The protocol was immunoSEQ multiplex PCR, while the TCRdb copy is restricted to in-frame clones and leaves out a portion. The sample consists of roughly 2 million clones, nearly 97% of them appearing once. Sample: naive CD4+ T cells sorted from blood. The receptors derive from a man aged 18 to 30 in good health. Both conserved end residues are part of each CDR3. The D gene is left open where the match is weak. Some rows mark clone size as missing; the rest say once, few, many or name a class of expanded clone.

TRBD1	TRBV5-1	few	TRBJ2-2	CASSPGQGTGELFF	TGCGCCAGCAGCCCGGGACAGGGGACCGGGGAGCTGTTTTTT
TRBD1	TRBV27	.	TRBJ2-5	CASSPGTARSETQYF	TGTGCCAGCAGTCCGGGGACAGCTAGGTCAGAGACCCAGTACTTC
.	TRBV10-3	.	TRBJ2-4	CAISESEVILAKNIQYF	TGTGCCATCAGTGAGTCGGAGGTCATACTAGCCAAAAACATTCAGTACTTC
.	TRBV1	.	TRBJ1-2	CTSSRCPGQGDRDGYTF	TGCACCAGCAGCCGCTGCCCGGGACAGGGGGATCGGGATGGCTACACCTTC
.	TRBV29-1	.	TRBJ1-1	CSVELHGRNTEAFF	TGCAGCGTTGAACTTCATGGACGGAACACTGAAGCTTTCTTT
.	TRBV6-5	once	TRBJ2-7	CASGSTTAGIREQYF	TGTGCCAGCGGCTCTACTACAGCCGGGATCAGAGAGCAGTACTTC
.	TRBV4-3	.	TRBJ1-1	CASSQGGTWGDEDTEAFF	TGCGCCAGCAGCCAAGGTGGGACTTGGGGCGATGAGGACACTGAAGCTTTCTTT
.	TRBV15	.	TRBJ2-1	CATSSLLREQFF	TGTGCCACCAGCAGCCTCCTTCGGGAGCAGTTCTTC
.	TRBV28	.	TRBJ1-1	CASSLAMIHTEAFF	TGTGCCAGCAGTTTAGCTATGATCCACACTGAAGCTTTCTTT
.	TRBV7-9	.	TRBJ2-7	CASSGKTSYEQYF	TGTGCCAGCAGCGGTAAAACCTCCTACGAGCAGTACTTC
.	TRBV7-9	.	TRBJ1-2	CASSSTALYGYTF	TGTGCCAGCAGCTCAACAGCCCTCTATGGCTACACCTTC
.	TRBV5-4	.	TRBJ2-1	CASSLAGPAAGTNEQFF	TGTGCCAGCAGCTTGGCCGGACCCGCGGCAGGTACAAATGAGCAGTTCTTC
.	TRBV14	once	TRBJ1-6	CASSPHRLDSPLHF	TGTGCCAGCAGCCCCCACCGGCTTGATTCACCCCTCCACTTT
.	TRBV6-6	.	TRBJ2-3	CASSYSRNADTQYF	TGTGCCAGCAGTTACTCACGGAACGCAGATACGCAGTATTTT
TRBD2	TRBV10-1	.	TRBJ2-7	CASSEWGGEQYF	TGCGCCAGCAGTGAGTGGGGGGGCGAGCAGTACTTC
TRBD1	TRBV6-1	.	TRBJ1-5	CASNGQGSGQPQHF	TGTGCCAGCAACGGACAGGGATCGGGTCAGCCCCAGCATTTT
TRBD2	TRBV10-3	.	TRBJ2-7	CAISDRAGGLSYEQYF	TGTGCCATCAGTGATCGAGCGGGAGGGTTATCCTACGAGCAGTACTTC
.	TRBV7-2	.	TRBJ1-4	CASSPRREKLFF	TGTGCCAGCAGCCCGAGGAGAGAAAAACTGTTTTTT
TRBD2	TRBV12-5	once	TRBJ2-7	CASGLVASGSYEQYF	TGTGCTAGTGGTTTGGTGGCTAGCGGGAGTTACGAGCAGTACTTC
.	TRBV6-5	.	TRBJ2-7	CASSRLIRYEQYF	TGTGCCAGCAGCCGACTCATTCGGTACGAGCAGTACTTC
TRBD2	TRBV4-2	.	TRBJ2-5	CASSQGPGLAGGLRETQYF	TGTGCCAGCAGCCAAGGCCCCGGCCTAGCGGGGGGGTTACGAGAGACCCAGTACTTC
.	TRBV5-1	once	TRBJ2-1	CASSTGGNEQFF	TGCGCCAGCAGCACTGGGGGCAACGAGCAGTTCTTC